Listed here are 3 T cell receptor beta chains from one sample, sequenced in a study of blood T cell repertoires in COVID-19. Profiling relied on immunoSEQ multiplex PCR, and the TCRdb table lists in-frame clones only, not all of them. Among 150,000 to 200,000 clones listed, about 87% were seen once. Sequencing input: peripheral blood. The receptor set was obtained from a man in his 60s with COVID-19, enrolled during active disease.

This chain's CDR3 is CASSFRGHSANTEAFF. The CDR3 DNA sequence: TGCGCCAGCAGCTTCCGTGGGCACTCGGCGAACACTGAAGCTTTCTTT. This chain links TRBV5-1 with TRBJ1-1, with unresolved D. CDR3 size: 16 residues. Trimming pared 2 bases from V and 1 base from J, leaving 15 bases between. Germline V gives CDR1 SGHRS, CDR2 YFSETQ.

This rearrangement joins TRBV6-5 to TRBJ2-1; D gene unclear. Trimming removed 7 bases from V and 8 bases from J, with 12 bases in between. The germline V gene has CDR1 MNHEY and CDR2 SVGAGI. CDR3 size: 12 residues. The CDR3 loop reads CASISNSHEQFF. The CDR3 DNA is TGTGCCAGCATTTCCAACTCCCATGAGCAGTTCTTC.

The gene calls are TRBV7-2 and TRBJ2-5, with unresolved D. The V end lost 5 bases, the J end lost 1 base, and 2 bases lay between the germline ends. CDR3 length equals 11 residues. Germline values: CDR1 SGHTA, CDR2 FQGNSA. The CDR3 sequence: CASSRQETQYF. The CDR3 bases are TGTGCCAGCAGCCGCCAAGAGACCCAGTACTTC.